This TCR beta chain was identified in a study of blood T cell repertoires in COVID-19. With 2 bases removed from V and 2 bases from J, the gap between germline ends came to 6 bases. CDR3 length: 13 amino acids. The germline gives CDR1 KGHSH, CDR2 LQKENI. Profiled with immunoSEQ multiplex PCR; TCRdb holds only in-frame clones, not every one. The repertoire consists of 50,000 to 75,000 clones, with around 86% occurring once and the leading ten covering 25% to 35%. This clone was detected only a few times. This TCR was sampled from a woman aged 80 or over with active or convalescent COVID-19. The chain uses TRBV18 and TRBJ2-5; D not resolved. The sample consisted of peripheral blood. CDR3 in amino acids: CASSPAYQETQYF. CDR3 nucleotide sequence: TGTGCCAGCTCACCAGCCTATCAAGAGACCCAGTACTTC. Drawing the rest from reference TRBV18 and TRBJ2-5, the complete variable domain is NAGVMQNPRHLVRRRGQEARLRCSPMKGHSHVYWYRQLPEEGLKFMVYLQKENIIDESGMPKERFSAEFPKEGPSILRIQQVVRGDSAAYFCASSPAYQETQYFGPGTRLLVL.